These 20 T cell receptor beta chains were sequenced from one sample in a study of cytomegalovirus exposure and HLA in healthy donors. 60 Vbeta and 13 Jbeta primers were used in PCR. Sequenced by immunoSEQ multiplex PCR; TCRdb stores in-frame clones only, minus some. The repertoire includes 100,000 to 150,000 clones, 65% to 80% of them detected once, and around 13% sits in the top ten. The sample taken for sequencing was PBMCs. The source of these receptors is a woman aged 55-69 years in good health and CMV-seropositive.

This chain links TRBV5-4 with TRBJ2-1; TRBD2 aligns across 11 bases. There are 17 residues in the CDR3. Trimming removed 2 bases from V and 8 bases from J; junction bases left unmatched: 12. Germline CDR1 reads SGHNT; CDR2 reads YYREEE (reference sequence). The CDR3 DNA follows: TGTGCCAGCAGCTTCCAAACACTAGCGGGGGACCAAGATGAGCAGTTCTTC. The encoded protein is CASSFQTLAGDQDEQFF. Complete variable domain (other parts from reference TRBV5-4 and TRBJ2-1): ETGVTQSPTHLIKTRGQQVTLRCSSQSGHNTVSWYQQALGQGPQFIFQYYREEENGRGNFPPRFSGLQFPNYSSELNVNALELDDSALYLCASSFQTLAGDQDEQFFGPGTRLTVL.

This clone came up once. The rearrangement uses TRBV11-1 and TRBJ2-3; 14 bases match TRBD2. Germline CDR1 and CDR2: SGHAT and FQDESV (reference sequence). The junction had 9 bases not matched to a gene; V was cut back by 4 bases and J by 0 bases. This CDR3 has 19 amino acids. The CDR3 is CASSSRLAGGQESTDTQYF. Here the CDR3 DNA reads TGTGCCAGCAGCTCTAGACTAGCGGGAGGGCAGGAGAGCACAGATACGCAGTATTTT.

V and J are TRBV18 and TRBJ1-3, with TRBD1 identical over 8 bases. The CDR3 has 16 amino acids. Trimming cost V 3 bases and J 1 base; bases outside gene matches: 5. From germline, CDR1 is KGHSH and CDR2 LQKENI. CDR3 amino acids: CASSPGRGLSGNTIYF. Here the CDR3 DNA reads TGTGCCAGCTCACCCGGCAGGGGGCTTTCTGGAAACACCATATATTTT.

The chain recombines TRBV7-2 with TRBJ1-5; D not certain. The CDR3 contains 14 residues. Trimming stripped 0 bases from V and 8 bases from J, with 11 bases between. Looked up from germline, CDR1 is SGHTA and CDR2 is FQGNSA. The CDR3 coding sequence is TGTGCCAGCAGCTTAGCCCGGGATAAGGAGCCCCAGCATTTT. Encoded protein: CASSLARDKEPQHF.

This chain links TRBV5-1 with TRBJ1-1, with unresolved D. This CDR3 comprises 13 residues. Germline CDR1 reads SGHRS; CDR2 reads YFSETQ. V lost 4 bases and J 8 bases, leaving 15 bases between the germline ends. Written as DNA, the CDR3 is TGCGCCAGCAGCCAAGACCAGGTCGAAGAAGCTTTCTTT. This sequence encodes CASSQDQVEEAFF.

This clone has just one count. The rearrangement joins TRBV6-5 to TRBJ1-2, with D perhaps matching TRBD1 (5 bases). V was trimmed by 10 bases and J by 2 bases, leaving 11 bases between them. Germline CDR1 MNHEY, CDR2 SVGAGI. The CDR3 spans 12 residues. DNA for the CDR3: TGTGCCATCAGAGGACAAAACTATGGCTACACCTTC. This translates into CAIRGQNYGYTF.

The chain carries TRBV19 and TRBJ1-3, with 8 bases lining up with TRBD1. Germline CDR1 is LNHDA and CDR2 is SQIVND (reference sequence). The CDR3 consists of 13 residues. The J segment lost 6 bases and the V segment lost 8 bases, leaving 6 bases of the junction unmatched. DNA for the CDR3: TGTGCCAGTCCAGGGGGCCCTGAAAACACCATATATTTT. Amino acid sequence: CASPGGPENTIYF.

V and J are TRBV2 and TRBJ1-1; no clear D. Germline V gives CDR1 SNHLY, CDR2 FYNNEI. V lost 1 base, J lost 4 bases, and 13 bases lay in between. The CDR3 totals 15 residues. CDR3 protein: CASSEGEGWVTEAFF. As DNA, the CDR3 is TGTGCCAGCAGTGAAGGGGAGGGATGGGTCACTGAAGCTTTCTTT.

This chain links TRBV10-1 with TRBJ2-7; D possibly corresponds to TRBD1 (6 bases). Germline CDR1 reads WNHNN; CDR2 reads SYGVQD (reference sequence). V was pared by 3 bases and J by 3 bases, with 9 bases between. This CDR3 has 13 amino acids. The CDR3 reads CASSEGGNYEQYF. The DNA for the CDR3 is TGCGCCAGCAGTGAAGGGGGAAACTACGAGCAGTACTTC.

The gene calls are TRBV19 and TRBJ1-2; TRBD1 agrees at 8 bases. CDR3 size: 16 residues. Germline assignment: CDR1 LNHDA and CDR2 SQIVND (reference sequence). V gave up 5 bases and J gave up 4 bases; unmatched junction bases: 12. The CDR3 nucleotides read TGTGCCAGTAGTGCCCCGGGACAGGAAGACTCCTATGGCTACACCTTC. It yields the protein CASSAPGQEDSYGYTF.

The chain combines TRBV28 with TRBJ2-1; 8 bases align to TRBD2. In germline, CDR1 is MDHEN, CDR2 SYDVKM. The J segment lost 5 bases and the V segment lost 6 bases, leaving 15 bases of the junction unmatched. CDR3 length equals 17 residues. The CDR3 spells CASSYRWGGGRDNEQFF. CDR3 coding DNA: TGTGCCAGCAGCTACCGGTGGGGCGGGGGGAGAGACAATGAGCAGTTCTTC. The full variable domain, rest sourced from reference TRBV28 and TRBJ2-1, is DVKVTQSSRYLVKRTGEKVFLECVQDMDHENMFWYRQDPGLGLRLIYFSYDVKMKEKGDIPEGYSVSREKKERFSLILESASTNQTSMYLCASSYRWGGGRDNEQFFGPGTRLTVL.

The V call is TRBV30, the J call TRBJ1-1; D uncertain. Trimming removed 2 bases from V and 0 bases from J, with 7 bases in between. From germline, CDR1 is GTSNPN and CDR2 SVGIG (reference sequence). The CDR3 has 13 residues. This CDR3 is CAWSLQVNTEAFF. CDR3 bases: TGTGCCTGGAGTCTTCAGGTGAACACTGAAGCTTTCTTT.

The chain has TRBV10-3 and TRBJ1-2; 7 nucleotides agree with TRBD1. Germline lookup yields CDR1 ENHRY and CDR2 SYGVKD. The junction had 17 bases not matched to a gene; V was cut back by 6 bases and J by 4 bases. The CDR3 runs to 17 residues. CDR3 in amino acids: CAISVRFDGTDPYGYTF. In DNA form, the CDR3 reads TGTGCCATCAGCGTAAGATTCGACGGGACAGACCCCTATGGCTACACCTTC.

This sequence joins TRBV19 and TRBJ1-6; no definite D call. The CDR3 is 14 amino acids. The V and J ends lost 6 bases and 7 bases respectively, with 13 bases between them. Germline V gene sequence: CDR1 LNHDA, CDR2 SQIVND (reference sequence). CDR3 sequence reads: CASRPPTGNSPLHF. Here the CDR3 DNA reads TGTGCCAGTAGACCCCCGACGGGAAATTCACCCCTCCACTTT.

The V call is TRBV7-2, the J call TRBJ1-6; 8 bases line up with TRBD1. The CDR3 loop spans 14 amino acids. CDR1 is SGHTA and CDR2 is FQGNSA in the germline V gene. V was pared by 5 bases and J by 7 bases, with 4 bases of the junction left unmatched. CDR3 loop: CASSPQGGNSPLHF. CDR3 DNA: TGTGCCAGCAGCCCACAGGGGGGAAATTCACCCCTCCACTTT.

The genes are TRBV20-1 and TRBJ2-7, with D uncertain. The germline CDR1 and CDR2 sequences are DFQATT and SNEGSKA (reference sequence). The CDR3 consists of 10 residues. V shed 5 bases and J shed 5 bases, with 7 bases lying between them. DNA for the CDR3: TGCAGTGCTTACAGAGACGAGCAGTACTTC. Translating gives CSAYRDEQYF.

The genes are TRBV4-1 and TRBJ1-2; D may be TRBD1 (6 bases). Trimming took off 2 bases at V and 7 bases at J, with 11 bases between the two ends. This CDR3 region has 13 residues. Germline CDR1 and CDR2: MGHRA and YSYEKL. DNA of the CDR3: TGCGCCAGCAGCCAACCAGGGGAATTTGGCTACACCTTC. It is translated as CASSQPGEFGYTF.

The rearrangement uses TRBV4-3 and TRBJ1-4; unclear D gene. V lost 0 bases and J lost 0, with 5 bases in between. The CDR3 extends over 15 amino acids. CDR1 and CDR2 (germline): LGHNA, YSLEER. In DNA, the CDR3 is TGCGCCAGCAGCCAAGATCCCACAACTAATGAAAAACTGTTTTTT. This codes for CASSQDPTTNEKLFF.

V usage is TRBV7-6 and J usage is TRBJ2-7, with 8 nucleotides matching TRBD1. The V and J ends lost 4 bases and 2 bases, in that order; junction bases with no gene match: 7. The CDR3 runs to 15 residues. Germline loops: CDR1 SGHVS, CDR2 FNYEAQ. CDR3 protein: CASSSRGTGAYEQYF. In DNA form, the CDR3 reads TGTGCCAGCAGCTCGCGCGGGACAGGAGCCTACGAGCAGTACTTC.

The V gene is TRBV29-1, the J gene TRBJ1-2; 7 bases are a match to TRBD1. The CDR3 runs 12 residues. After removal of 5 bases from V and 2 bases from J, the junction contained 2 bases not matched to a gene. Germline V CDR1 and CDR2: SQVTM, ANQGSEA. The CDR3 nucleotides read TGCAGCGTTCAGACAGGGAACTATGGCTACACCTTC. This translates into CSVQTGNYGYTF. Together with reference TRBV29-1 and TRBJ1-2, the CDR3 gives the full variable domain: SAVISQKPSRDICQRGTSLTIQCQVDSQVTMMFWYRQQPGQSLTLIATANQGSEATYESGFVIDKFPISRPNLTFSTLTVSNMSPEDSSIYLCSVQTGNYGYTFGSGTRLTVV.